One sample yielded the 25 T cell receptor beta chains listed below, sequenced in a study of cytomegalovirus exposure and HLA in healthy donors. Primers included in the PCR were 60 Vbeta and 13 Jbeta primers. Profiled with immunoSEQ multiplex PCR; TCRdb holds only in-frame clones, not every one. This sample yields under 200,000 clones, of which around 75% are seen a single time; 1.5% to 2% belongs to the top ten. The sample taken for sequencing was PBMCs. These receptors were taken from a woman in her 30s in good health and CMV-seronegative.

The V and J genes are TRBV4-1 and TRBJ2-3; 7 bases match TRBD2. Germline V lookup: CDR1 MGHRA, CDR2 YSYEKL. The length of the CDR3 is 16 residues. With 4 bases clipped from V and 2 bases from J, the junction kept 9 bases outside the gene matches. CDR3 DNA sequence: TGCGCCAGCAGCCCACGGGGGGACTACACCACAGATACGCAGTATTTT. Its translation: CASSPRGDYTTDTQYF.

This chain uses TRBV5-4 with TRBJ1-1, with TRBD1 as a possible D gene (5 bases). The CDR3 extends over 15 amino acids. Trimming cost V 0 bases and J 0 bases, with 9 bases left between them. Germline CDR1 reads SGHNT; CDR2 reads YYREEE (reference sequence). As DNA, the CDR3 is TGTGCCAGCAGCTTGGGTGGACACCTGAACACTGAAGCTTTCTTT. It yields the protein CASSLGGHLNTEAFF.

V usage is TRBV28 and J usage is TRBJ1-5, with D possibly being TRBD1 (6 bases). Germline V gene data show CDR1 as MDHEN and CDR2 as SYDVKM. This CDR3 has 14 residues. The V gene lost 7 bases and the J gene lost 1 base, with 11 bases spanning the gap. The CDR3 here is CASTPGASNQPQHF. In nucleotides, the CDR3 is TGTGCCAGCACCCCAGGGGCCAGCAATCAGCCCCAGCATTTT.

This clone was observed a handful of times. This chain connects TRBV6-5 to TRBJ2-7, with 8 bases fitting TRBD1. Germline values: CDR1 MNHEY, CDR2 SVGAGI. The CDR3 loop spans 16 amino acids. V shed 1 base and J 2 bases; nucleotides not matched to a gene: 7. CDR3 in DNA: TGTGCCAGCAGTTACTGGAGGACAGGGAGGACCTACGAGCAGTACTTC. This sequence encodes CASSYWRTGRTYEQYF.

There are many counts of this clone. V and J are TRBV7-2 and TRBJ2-7; TRBD1 might be the D (5 bases). The CDR3 has 13 amino acids. V lost 5 bases, J lost 1 base, and 9 bases lay in between. Looked up from germline, CDR1 is SGHTA and CDR2 is FQGNSA. CDR3 nucleotides: TGTGCCAGCAGCCCCCGACAGTCCTACGAGCAGTACTTC. It translates to CASSPRQSYEQYF. Full variable domain (remainder filled in from reference TRBV7-2 and TRBJ2-7): GAGVSQSPSNKVTEKGKDVELRCDPISGHTALYWYRQSLGQGLEFLIYFQGNSAPDKSGLPSDRFSAERTGGSVSTLTIQRTQQEDSAVYLCASSPRQSYEQYFGPGTRLTVT.

This clone was found once. The chain links TRBV18 to TRBJ2-3; no clear D. V was cut by 3 bases and J by 4 bases, with 5 bases left in between. There are 12 residues in the CDR3. Germline CDR1 is KGHSH and CDR2 is LQKENI. The CDR3 DNA sequence: TGTGCCAGCTCACCTCCCTCAGATACGCAGTATTTT. Translated: CASSPPSDTQYF.

This clone occurred a few times. J is TRBJ1-2 and V is TRBV6-1; D not resolved. The V gene lost 1 base and the J gene lost 4 bases, with 10 bases spanning the gap. The germline V gene has CDR1 MNHNS and CDR2 SASEGT. The CDR3 has 14 residues. In DNA, the CDR3 is TGTGCCAGCAGTGAAGGAACCGGACTCTATGGCTACACCTTC. It codes for CASSEGTGLYGYTF.

J is TRBJ1-2 and V is TRBV4-2; no clear D. This CDR3 contains 15 residues. Looked up from germline, CDR1 is LGHNA and CDR2 is YNFKEQ. Deletions cut 0 bases from V and 0 bases from J, with 8 bases between. The CDR3 bases are TGTGCCAGCAGCCAAGATCAGATAACTAACTATGGCTACACCTTC. Encoded protein: CASSQDQITNYGYTF.

This clone has just a few counts. The genes are TRBV29-1 and TRBJ2-7; a weak D match, TRBD2 (6 bases). V was cut by 2 bases and J by 2 bases, with 10 bases left in between. This CDR3 is built from 13 residues. Germline-derived CDR1 and CDR2 are SQVTM and ANQGSEA. The CDR3 DNA reads TGCAGCGTTGAAACGGCGGGACCCTACGAGCAGTACTTC. This sequence encodes CSVETAGPYEQYF.

The J gene is TRBJ2-3, the V gene TRBV27; D unclear. Looked up from germline, CDR1 is MNHEY and CDR2 is SMNVEV (reference sequence). This CDR3 has 11 amino acids. Trimming stripped 7 bases from V and 5 bases from J, with 7 bases between. The CDR3 sequence: CASTTGDTQYF. CDR3 bases: TGTGCCAGCACCACGGGAGATACGCAGTATTTT.

V usage is TRBV7-2 and J usage is TRBJ1-6; no clear D. Germline CDR1 SGHTA, CDR2 FQGNSA. The CDR3 extends over 17 amino acids. V was pared by 1 base and J by 2 bases, with 12 bases between. This CDR3 is CASSLGSPRAYNSPLHF. CDR3 bases: TGTGCCAGCAGCTTAGGTTCCCCGCGGGCCTATAATTCACCCCTCCACTTT.

The J gene is TRBJ2-3, the V gene TRBV5-8; D is perhaps TRBD1 (5 bases). Germline V CDR1 and CDR2: SGHTS, YDEGEE. The CDR3 length is 17 residues. Trimming left V 0 bases short and J 2 bases short, with 16 bases between. DNA for the CDR3: TGTGCCAGCAGCTTGGGATGGGTGCAGGGTTTCACAGATACGCAGTATTTT. Translating it yields CASSLGWVQGFTDTQYF.

This CDR3 reads CASSEAGLGANVLTF. The CDR3 DNA reads TGTGCCAGCAGTGAGGCAGGACTGGGGGCCAACGTCCTGACTTTC. This chain joins TRBV2 and TRBJ2-6; a possible D gene is TRBD2 (5 bases). Germline loops: CDR1 SNHLY, CDR2 FYNNEI. This CDR3 is built from 15 residues. The V gene lost 3 bases and the J gene lost 4 bases, with 10 bases spanning the gap. Combining the CDR3 with reference TRBV2 and TRBJ2-6 gives the whole variable domain EPEVTQTPSHQVTQMGQEVILRCVPISNHLYFYWYRQILGQKVEFLVSFYNNEISEKSEIFDDQFSVERPDGSNFTLKIRSTKLEDSAMYFCASSEAGLGANVLTFGAGSRLTVL.

As DNA, the CDR3 is TGTGCCAGCAGCTCTAGCGGGGCTACCTATAATTCACCCCTCCACTTT. It specifies CASSSSGATYNSPLHF. The rearrangement joins TRBV13 to TRBJ1-6; weak D call: TRBD1 (5 bases). This CDR3 has 16 amino acids. Between the trimmed V and J ends, which lost 4 bases and 2 bases, there was a span of 12 bases. Germline V CDR1 and CDR2: PRHDT, FYEKMQ (reference sequence).

The chain joins TRBV14 to TRBJ2-7, with D possibly being TRBD1 (5 bases). V was clipped by 2 bases and J by 6 bases, with 14 bases between them. Germline CDR1 and CDR2: SGHDN and FVKESK. This CDR3 comprises 14 residues. Written as DNA, the CDR3 is TGTGCCAGCAGCCAACGAAGGGGCCGCGGCGAGCAGTACTTC. Its translation is CASSQRRGRGEQYF. Drawing the rest from reference TRBV14 and TRBJ2-7, the complete variable domain is EAGVTQFPSHSVIEKGQTVTLRCDPISGHDNLYWYRRVMGKEIKFLLHFVKESKQDESGMPNNRFLAERTGGTYSTLKVQPAELEDSGVYFCASSQRRGRGEQYFGPGTRLTVT.

The rearrangement joins TRBV9 to TRBJ1-3, with D unresolved. This CDR3 is built from 16 residues. Trimming took off 0 bases at V and 0 bases at J, with 10 bases between the two ends. CDR1 SGDLS and CDR2 YYNGEE come from the germline V gene. The CDR3 DNA sequence: TGTGCCAGCAGCGTAGGGGGAGAGAGCTCTGGAAACACCATATATTTT. It translates to CASSVGGESSGNTIYF.

The table lists this clone with a count of one. This rearrangement joins TRBV19 to TRBJ1-5, with 8 bases matching TRBD1. There are 19 residues in the CDR3. CDR1 is LNHDA, CDR2 SQIVND, per germline (reference sequence). The V and J ends lost 4 bases and 3 bases, in that order; junction bases with no gene match: 17. CDR3: CASSRGLGQGSVNNQPQHF. The CDR3 nucleotides read TGTGCCAGTAGTAGGGGGTTAGGACAGGGATCCGTTAACAATCAGCCCCAGCATTTT.

This clone has a single count. Other nucleotide sequences in the sample specify the same CDR3. The V and J genes are TRBV7-2 and TRBJ2-7, with 8 bases aligning to TRBD1. This CDR3 contains 14 residues. After removal of 1 base from V and 4 bases from J, the junction contained 3 bases not matched to a gene. Germline lookup yields CDR1 SGHTA and CDR2 FQGNSA. CDR3 sequence reads: CASSLDRGSYEQYF. In DNA, the CDR3 is TGTGCCAGCAGCTTAGACAGGGGGTCGTACGAGCAGTACTTC. Complete variable domain (other parts from reference TRBV7-2 and TRBJ2-7): GAGVSQSPSNKVTEKGKDVELRCDPISGHTALYWYRQSLGQGLEFLIYFQGNSAPDKSGLPSDRFSAERTGGSVSTLTIQRTQQEDSAVYLCASSLDRGSYEQYFGPGTRLTVT.

In its sample, this clone was seen a few times. The chain recombines TRBV9 with TRBJ2-1, with 11 bases that match TRBD2. In germline, CDR1 is SGDLS, CDR2 YYNGEE. The ends lost 0 bases at V and 7 bases at J; junction bases unmatched: 6. CDR3 length: 16 amino acids. In DNA form, the CDR3 reads TGTGCCAGCAGCGTAGCTAAGGTAGCGGGGGGGAATGAGCAGTTCTTC. It is translated as CASSVAKVAGGNEQFF. Combining the CDR3 with reference TRBV9 and TRBJ2-1 gives the whole variable domain DSGVTQTPKHLITATGQRVTLRCSPRSGDLSVYWYQQSLDQGLQFLIQYYNGEERAKGNILERFSAQQFPDLHSELNLSSLELGDSALYFCASSVAKVAGGNEQFFGPGTRLTVL.

The CDR3 bases are TGCGCCAGCAGCCAATCTTGGGGCGGGGGGCCATTGGGTCAGCCCCAGCATTTT. Encoded protein: CASSQSWGGGPLGQPQHF. The genes are TRBV4-1 and TRBJ1-5; perhaps TRBD1 as D (6 bases). From germline, CDR1 is MGHRA and CDR2 YSYEKL. V lost 2 bases and J 6 bases, leaving 23 bases between the germline ends. This CDR3 comprises 18 residues.

This clone was seen only once. This sequence joins TRBV5-1 and TRBJ2-3, with 11 bases fitting TRBD2. The V segment lost 4 bases and the J segment 2 bases; nucleotides outside the gene matches: 9. The germline V gene has CDR1 SGHRS and CDR2 YFSETQ. The CDR3 is 17 amino acids. The CDR3 spells CASSPRIAGGPTDTQYF. The CDR3 DNA reads as TGCGCCAGCAGCCCCCGTATAGCGGGGGGGCCCACAGATACGCAGTATTTT.

The genes are TRBV9 and TRBJ2-7, with 7 bases lining up with TRBD2. The CDR3 has 16 amino acids. J gave up 4 bases and V 0 bases, and 10 bases lay outside the gene matches. CDR1 is SGDLS, CDR2 YYNGEE, per germline. CDR3 nucleotide sequence: TGTGCCAGCAGCGTAGGAAGCAGCGGGGTTGATTACGAGCAGTACTTC. Its protein product is CASSVGSSGVDYEQYF.

The chain is built from TRBV4-2 and TRBJ2-1; 10 bases align to TRBD2. The CDR3 has 15 residues. V was pared by 4 bases and J by 4 bases, with 4 bases of the junction left unmatched. Germline-derived CDR1 and CDR2 are LGHNA and YNFKEQ. DNA of the CDR3: TGTGCCAGCAGCCGAACTAGCGGGACTTACAATGAGCAGTTCTTC. Amino acids: CASSRTSGTYNEQFF.

This clone was counted only a few times. The chain recombines TRBV4-2 with TRBJ1-1; 7 bases match TRBD1. Per the germline V gene, CDR1 is LGHNA and CDR2 is YNFKEQ. The V and J ends lost 0 bases and 6 bases, in that order; junction bases with no gene match: 7. CDR3 length equals 15 residues. CDR3 in amino acids: CASSQEPGQSSEAFF. Here the CDR3 DNA reads TGTGCCAGCAGCCAAGAACCGGGACAGAGTTCTGAAGCTTTCTTT.

This chain uses TRBV5-6 with TRBJ1-2, with TRBD1 identical over 7 bases. The germline gives CDR1 SGHDT, CDR2 YYEEEE. The CDR3 has 16 amino acids. Trimming cost V 0 bases and J 8 bases; bases outside gene matches: 13. The CDR3 spells CASSLASLGGPGGYTF. CDR3 bases: TGTGCCAGCAGCTTGGCGTCATTAGGGGGCCCGGGGGGCTACACCTTC.